The 16 T cell receptor beta chains given below trace back to one sample, sequenced in a study of blood T cells in healthy people across ages. The second PCR ran roughly 6 to 11 cycles with a sample-barcoded 5' primer and J-beta primers. A single record per CDR3 protein comes from TCRdb applying MiXCR to the 5' RACE reads. This sample carries about 580,000 distinct CDR3 sequences, more than 45% of them seen once, and the ten largest clones take 20% to 25%. Sequenced sample: blood. Receptor source: an older man in good health.

Comment on this clonotype: A much larger clone is a single base away; this may be a read error. This chain connects TRBV7-9 to TRBJ2-1, with 9 bases identical to TRBD2. Germline loops: CDR1 SEHNR, CDR2 FQNEAQ (reference sequence). There are 18 residues in the CDR3. The DNA for the CDR3 is TGTGCCAGCAGCTCTCCTACGGCGGGAGGGTGGTGGGTGAATGAGCGGTTCTTC. Amino acids: CASSSPTAGGWWVNERFF.

The CDR3 spells CASSNRDGNEQFF. The CDR3, as DNA: TGTGCCAGCAGTAACCGGGACGGCAATGAGCAGTTCTTC. The genes are TRBV6-4 and TRBJ2-1; either TRBD1 or TRBD2 may fit D (5 bases each). The CDR3 sequence is 13 residues long. V lost 5 bases, J lost 6 bases, and 11 bases lay in between. Germline V gene lookup returns CDR1 MRHNA and CDR2 SNTAGT.

This clonotype was counted ten times or more. V gene TRBV14 combines with J gene TRBJ2-6; D not certain. Germline lookup yields CDR1 SGHDN and CDR2 FVKESK. The CDR3 extends over 16 amino acids. Deletions cut 3 bases from V and 2 bases from J, with 11 bases between. The CDR3 spells CASSQRRLTGANVLTF. CDR3 in DNA: TGTGCCAGCAGCCAGCGACGTTTGACTGGGGCCAACGTCCTGACTTTC. Full variable domain (outside the CDR3, taken from reference TRBV14 and TRBJ2-6): EAGVTQFPSHSVIEKGQTVTLRCDPISGHDNLYWYRRVMGKEIKFLLHFVKESKQDESGMPNNRFLAERTGGTYSTLKVQPAELEDSGVYFCASSQRRLTGANVLTFGAGSRLTVL.

V is TRBV3-1 and J is TRBJ1-1, with 8 bases identical to TRBD1. J lost 4 bases, V lost 8 bases, and 12 bases had no gene match. Germline values: CDR1 LGHDT, CDR2 YNNKEL (reference sequence). The CDR3 spans 15 residues. CDR3 nucleotides: TGTGCCAGCTTAACGCCCAGGGGGCGCAGCACTGAAGCTTTCTTT. As protein: CASLTPRGRSTEAFF.

Only a few counts were recorded for this clonotype. This chain uses TRBV4-1 with TRBJ1-4, with unresolved D. Germline V gene sequence: CDR1 MGHRA, CDR2 YSYEKL. The length of the CDR3 is 13 residues. The germline V and J ends were trimmed by 4 bases and 8 bases, with 11 bases remaining between them. CDR3 in amino acids: CASSLIQREKLFF. DNA of the CDR3: TGCGCCAGCAGCCTGATCCAACGGGAAAAACTGTTTTTT.

The chain combines TRBV12-3 or TRBV12-4 with TRBJ2-6; D is unresolved. Trimming took off 4 bases at V and 2 bases at J, with 6 bases between the two ends. This CDR3 spans 14 amino acids. CDR3 region: CASSYYTGANVLTF. In DNA form, the CDR3 reads TGTGCCAGCAGTTATTATACTGGGGCCAACGTCCTGACTTTC.

The V and J genes are TRBV28 and TRBJ2-7, with D maybe TRBD2 (8 bases). Germline assignment: CDR1 MDHEN and CDR2 SYDVKM. V gave up 8 bases and J gave up 2 bases, with 16 bases separating them. The CDR3 extends over 14 amino acids. The CDR3 nucleotides are TGTGCCAGCGGACGGGGGGGACAGACCTACGAGCAGTACTTC. Translating gives CASGRGGQTYEQYF.

This clonotype was seen a handful of times. J is TRBJ2-1 and V is TRBV6-2 or TRBV6-3; 11 nucleotides line up with TRBD2. Germline trimming cut 5 bases from V and 6 bases from J; bases unmatched to any gene: 12. CDR3 size: 17 residues. Germline V gene data show CDR1 as MNHEY and CDR2 as SVGEGT. The CDR3 DNA reads as TGTGCCAGCAGTCCCCACCGGACTAGCGGGTTGAGCAATGAGCAGTTCTTC. Protein: CASSPHRTSGLSNEQFF.

V gene TRBV28 combines with J gene TRBJ1-5; a possible D gene is TRBD1 (5 bases). V lost 4 bases and J lost 3, with 13 bases in between. Germline CDR1 is MDHEN and CDR2 is SYDVKM. The CDR3 consists of 15 residues. CDR3 sequence reads: CASSYPGFANQPQHF. The DNA for the CDR3 is TGTGCCAGCAGTTACCCAGGGTTCGCCAATCAGCCCCAGCATTTT.

This clonotype was seen more than once but under ten times. The rearrangement uses TRBV7-9 and TRBJ1-5; D may be TRBD1 (6 bases). The CDR3 contains 17 residues. Trimming took 6 bases from V and 0 from J, leaving 18 bases between them. CDR1 and CDR2 (germline): SEHNR, FQNEAQ (reference sequence). CDR3 sequence reads: CASSKATGIYSNQPQHF. As DNA, the CDR3 is TGTGCCAGCAGTAAGGCCACAGGGATTTATAGCAATCAGCCCCAGCATTTT. The variable domain in full, with the rest retrieved from reference TRBV7-9 and TRBJ1-5, is DTGVSQNPRHKITKRGQNVTFRCDPISEHNRLYWYRQTLGQGPEFLTYFQNEAQLEKSRLLSDRFSAERPKGSFSTLEIQRTEQGDSAMYLCASSKATGIYSNQPQHFGDGTRLSIL.

This sequence joins TRBV12-3 or TRBV12-4 and TRBJ1-6; 8 positions match TRBD1. The CDR3 totals 16 residues. The V and J ends lost 5 bases and 6 bases, in that order; junction bases with no gene match: 9. CDR3 protein: CASSIGGTGFNSPLHF. As DNA, the CDR3 is TGTGCCAGCAGTATAGGGGGGACAGGCTTTAATTCACCCCTCCACTTT.

This clonotype turned up a few times. The V call is TRBV7-2, the J call TRBJ1-2, with D tentatively TRBD1 (6 bases). Trimming took 5 bases from V and 2 from J, leaving 9 bases between them. Germline V CDR1 and CDR2: SGHTA, FQGNSA. This CDR3 contains 13 residues. DNA for the CDR3: TGTGCCAGCAGCACGGACAGCAACTATGGCTACACCTTC. This codes for CASSTDSNYGYTF.

This rearrangement joins TRBV20-1 to TRBJ2-1; perhaps D is TRBD1 or TRBD2 (6 bases each). Germline V gene sequence: CDR1 DFQATT, CDR2 SNEGSKA (reference sequence). CDR3 length: 14 residues. V gave up 6 bases and J gave up 0 bases, with 12 bases separating them. Here the CDR3 DNA reads TGCAGTGCCCCCGAGGGGGGCTCCTACAATGAGCAGTTCTTC. It codes for CSAPEGGSYNEQFF.

J is TRBJ1-2 and V is TRBV9, with 8 bases that match TRBD1. Trimming took 4 bases from V and 4 from J; bases not matched to a gene: 9. The V gene's germline CDR1 is SGDLS and CDR2 YYNGEE. The CDR3 is 15 amino acids. For the CDR3, the DNA is TGTGCCAGCAGCCCCCGGACAGGGTCGGTCTATGGCTACACCTTC. This sequence encodes CASSPRTGSVYGYTF.

The CDR3 protein is CASSHLNADTQYF. The CDR3 coding sequence is TGTGCCAGCAGCCACCTCAACGCGGATACGCAGTATTTT. The chain recombines TRBV3-1 with TRBJ2-3; D is unclear. V lost 3 bases, J lost 6 bases, and 10 bases lay in between. The CDR3 has 13 amino acids. Germline assignment: CDR1 LGHDT and CDR2 YNNKEL (reference sequence).

About this clonotype itself: A read error may explain this, as a much larger clone is one base away. The V gene is TRBV6-5, the J gene TRBJ2-1, with 8 bases fitting TRBD2. The germline CDR1 and CDR2 sequences are MNHEY and SVGAGI. The CDR3 runs to 15 residues. CDR3 sequence (DNA): TGTGCCGGCAGTTACTCGGGGGGGTCCTACAATGAGCAGTTCTTC. Its protein product is CAGSYSGGSYNEQFF.